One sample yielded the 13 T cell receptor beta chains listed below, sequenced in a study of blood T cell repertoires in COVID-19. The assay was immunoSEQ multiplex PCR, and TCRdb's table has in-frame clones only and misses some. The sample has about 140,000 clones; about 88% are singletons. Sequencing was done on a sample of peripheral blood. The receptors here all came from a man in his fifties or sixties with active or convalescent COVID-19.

In DNA form, the CDR3 reads TGTGCCAGCAGCTTGGGACTTCGGAAGCCCCAGCATTTT. Translated, it gives CASSLGLRKPQHF. The chain couples TRBV2 to TRBJ1-5; a possible D gene is TRBD1 (5 bases). CDR3 length equals 13 residues. Deletions cut 6 bases from V and 8 bases from J, with 14 bases between. Germline V gives CDR1 SNHLY, CDR2 FYNNEI.

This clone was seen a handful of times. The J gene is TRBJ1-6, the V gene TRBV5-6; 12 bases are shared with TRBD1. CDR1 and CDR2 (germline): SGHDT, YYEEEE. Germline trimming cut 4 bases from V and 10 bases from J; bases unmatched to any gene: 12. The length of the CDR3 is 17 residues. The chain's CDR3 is CASSRGQGAGIESPLHF. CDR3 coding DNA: TGTGCCAGCAGCCGGGGACAGGGGGCAGGAATCGAATCACCCCTCCACTTT.

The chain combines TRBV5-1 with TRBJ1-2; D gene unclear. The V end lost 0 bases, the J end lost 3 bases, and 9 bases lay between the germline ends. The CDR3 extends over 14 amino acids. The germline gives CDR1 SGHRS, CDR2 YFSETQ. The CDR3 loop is CASSLAREDYGYTF. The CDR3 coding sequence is TGCGCCAGCAGCTTGGCCCGGGAGGACTATGGCTACACCTTC.

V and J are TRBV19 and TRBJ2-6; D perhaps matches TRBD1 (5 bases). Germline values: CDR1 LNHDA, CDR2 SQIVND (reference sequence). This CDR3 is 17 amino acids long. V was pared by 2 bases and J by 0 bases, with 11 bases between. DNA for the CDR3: TGTGCCAGTAGTATAAAGGGGTTAACCTCTGGGGCCAACGTCCTGACTTTC. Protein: CASSIKGLTSGANVLTF.

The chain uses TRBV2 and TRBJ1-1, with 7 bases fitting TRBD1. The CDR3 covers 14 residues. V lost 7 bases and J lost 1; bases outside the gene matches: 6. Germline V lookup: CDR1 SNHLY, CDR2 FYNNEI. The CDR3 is CASMIGTENTEAFF. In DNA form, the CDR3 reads TGTGCCAGCATGATCGGGACAGAGAACACTGAAGCTTTCTTT.

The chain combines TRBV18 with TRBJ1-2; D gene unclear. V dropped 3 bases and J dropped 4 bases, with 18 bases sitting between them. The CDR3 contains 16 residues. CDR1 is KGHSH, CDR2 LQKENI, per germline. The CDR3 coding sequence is TGTGCCAGCTCACCCTCGGGAGGGTCGCGTAGCTATGGCTACACCTTC. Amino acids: CASSPSGGSRSYGYTF. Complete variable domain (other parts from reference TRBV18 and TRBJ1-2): NAGVMQNPRHLVRRRGQEARLRCSPMKGHSHVYWYRQLPEEGLKFMVYLQKENIIDESGMPKERFSAEFPKEGPSILRIQQVVRGDSAAYFCASSPSGGSRSYGYTFGSGTRLTVV.

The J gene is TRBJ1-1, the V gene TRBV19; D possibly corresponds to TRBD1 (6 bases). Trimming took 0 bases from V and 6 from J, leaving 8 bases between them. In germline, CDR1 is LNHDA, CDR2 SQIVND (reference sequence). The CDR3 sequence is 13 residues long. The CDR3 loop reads CASSIDRGSEAFF. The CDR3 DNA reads TGTGCCAGTAGTATAGACAGGGGTTCTGAAGCTTTCTTT.

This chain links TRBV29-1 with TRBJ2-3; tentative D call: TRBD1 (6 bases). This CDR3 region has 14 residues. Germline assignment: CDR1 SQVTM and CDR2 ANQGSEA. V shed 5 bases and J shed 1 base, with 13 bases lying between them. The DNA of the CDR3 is TGCAGCGTTAACCGGGACACCGGCACAGATACGCAGTATTTT. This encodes CSVNRDTGTDTQYF.

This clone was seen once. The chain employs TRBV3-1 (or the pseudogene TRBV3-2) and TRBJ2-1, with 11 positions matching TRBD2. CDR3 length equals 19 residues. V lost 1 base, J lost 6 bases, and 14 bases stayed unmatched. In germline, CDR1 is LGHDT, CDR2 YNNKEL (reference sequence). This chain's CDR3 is CASSQVPFLAGGKGNEQFF. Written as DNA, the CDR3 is TGTGCCAGCAGCCAAGTCCCCTTTTTAGCGGGAGGGAAGGGCAATGAGCAGTTCTTC.

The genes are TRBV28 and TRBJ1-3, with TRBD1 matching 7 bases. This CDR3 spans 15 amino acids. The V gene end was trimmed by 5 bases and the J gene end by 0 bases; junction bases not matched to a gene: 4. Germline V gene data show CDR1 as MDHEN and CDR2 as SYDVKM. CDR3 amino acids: CASSPPGGSGNTIYF. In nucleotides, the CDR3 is TGTGCCAGCAGTCCCCCAGGGGGCTCTGGAAACACCATATATTTT.

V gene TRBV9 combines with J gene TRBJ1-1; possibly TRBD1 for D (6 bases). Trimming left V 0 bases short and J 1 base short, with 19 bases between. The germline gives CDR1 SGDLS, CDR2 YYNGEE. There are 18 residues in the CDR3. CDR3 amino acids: CASSVGLRIQGWNTEAFF. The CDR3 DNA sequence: TGTGCCAGCAGCGTAGGCCTCCGGATACAGGGATGGAACACTGAAGCTTTCTTT.

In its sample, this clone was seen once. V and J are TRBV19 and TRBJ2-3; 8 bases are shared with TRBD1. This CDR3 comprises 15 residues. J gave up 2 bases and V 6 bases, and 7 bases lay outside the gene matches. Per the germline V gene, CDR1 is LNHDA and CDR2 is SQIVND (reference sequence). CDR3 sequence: CASRSTGVNTDTQYF. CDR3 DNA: TGTGCCAGTAGATCGACAGGGGTCAACACAGATACGCAGTATTTT.

This CDR3 is CSASWGGSNQPQHF. CDR3 DNA sequence: TGCAGTGCTAGTTGGGGGGGGAGCAATCAGCCCCAGCATTTT. The gene calls are TRBV20-1 and TRBJ1-5, with D tentatively TRBD1 (5 bases). The CDR3 runs to 14 residues. Germline CDR1 DFQATT, CDR2 SNEGSKA (reference sequence). Trimming removed 3 bases at V and 1 base at J, with 10 bases between.